Sequencing of this TCR beta chain was carried out in a study of control samples from healthy donors and cancer patients (dated by TCRdb to the early 2020s). On this clone itself: The clone's antigen remains unknown. No clone much larger than this one lies a single base away; base qualities are absent.

Libraries were made using the immunoSEQ multiplex PCR assay. TCRdb carries this immuneACCESS record with in-frame sequences only. Its versions omit some clonotypes, under half of them owing to an unresolved V gene in the studies checked, with the rest unexplained. The sample table shows around 70,000 clones, and approximately 87% are seen once. The top ten constitute approximately 2.3% of the sample. For CDR1 and CDR2, the germline V gene lists SGHRS and YFSETQ. Trimming costs V 5 bases and J 6 bases, and their ends lie 18 bases apart. Including cysteine and phenylalanine, the CDR3 has 14 amino acids. Here the CDR3 DNA is all that survives: 42 bases in frame from base 1.

The sequencing input was PBMCs. The clonotype was recovered from a woman aged 45-65 years with head and neck cancer. Rearrangement joined TRBV5-1 to TRBJ2-7; the D segment might be TRBD1 or TRBD2, since each matches 5 bases. The CDR3 region reads CASRGEPATIEQYF. The DNA reads as follows: TGCGCCAGCAGGGGGGAGCCGGCGACCATCGAGCAGTACTTC.